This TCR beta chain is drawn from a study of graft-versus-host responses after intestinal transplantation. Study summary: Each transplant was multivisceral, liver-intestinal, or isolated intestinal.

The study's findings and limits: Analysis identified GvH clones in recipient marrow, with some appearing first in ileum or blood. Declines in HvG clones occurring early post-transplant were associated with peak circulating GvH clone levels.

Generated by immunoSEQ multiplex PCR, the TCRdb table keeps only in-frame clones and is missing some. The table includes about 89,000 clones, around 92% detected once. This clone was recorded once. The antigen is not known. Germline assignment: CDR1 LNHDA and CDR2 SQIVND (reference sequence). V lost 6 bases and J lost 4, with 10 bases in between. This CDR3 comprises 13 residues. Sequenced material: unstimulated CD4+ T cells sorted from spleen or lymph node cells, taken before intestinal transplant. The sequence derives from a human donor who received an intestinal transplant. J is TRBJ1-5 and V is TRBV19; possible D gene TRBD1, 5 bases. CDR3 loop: CASSSTENQPQHF. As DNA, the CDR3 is TGTGCCAGTAGCTCGACAGAAAATCAGCCCCAGCATTTT.